This T cell receptor (beta chain) derives from a study of neoadjuvant anti-PD-1 for oral cavity cancer. This CDR3 is built from 15 residues. Germline-derived CDR1 and CDR2 are MNHEY and SVGAGI. V shed 7 bases, J shed 1 base, and the junction held 7 bases outside the gene matches. Specified time point: after neoadjuvant nivolumab, at surgical resection. Patients had newly diagnosed, untreated stage II-IVA oral cavity squamous cell carcinoma. Data came from immunoSEQ multiplex PCR; TCRdb stores just in-frame clones and leaves some out. Of approximately 45,000 clones in the sample, about 77% were seen once.

This specimen was PBMCs, taken after nivolumab (anti-PD-1) treatment. This receptor was identified in a person aged 35 to 85 with oral cavity squamous cell carcinoma. The J gene is TRBJ2-1, the V gene TRBV6-5; 7 nucleotides line up with TRBD2. The CDR3 DNA reads TGTGCCAGCACCAGAAGCGGGAATTCCTACAATGAGCAGTTCTTC. Encoded protein: CASTRSGNSYNEQFF.